This TCR beta chain was captured by sequencing in a study of T cell changes during pregnancy in multiple sclerosis. V lost 2 bases, J lost 2 bases, and 7 bases stayed unmatched. The CDR3 extends over 17 amino acids. Germline V lookup: CDR1 SGHTA, CDR2 FQGNSA. Libraries were prepared by immunoSEQ multiplex PCR; TCRdb keeps only in-frame clonotypes and omits some of them. The sample has 95,000 to 100,000 clones; 91% are singletons. The sample consisted of peripheral blood, taken in the second trimester of pregnancy. This receptor was identified in a female donor with multiple sclerosis, enrolled in a pregnancy study. V and J are TRBV7-2 and TRBJ2-3; TRBD2 matches 10 bases. The DNA of the CDR3 is TGTGCCAGCAGCTTACGGGCTAGCGGGAGAACCACAGATACGCAGTATTTT. Its protein is CASSLRASGRTTDTQYF.